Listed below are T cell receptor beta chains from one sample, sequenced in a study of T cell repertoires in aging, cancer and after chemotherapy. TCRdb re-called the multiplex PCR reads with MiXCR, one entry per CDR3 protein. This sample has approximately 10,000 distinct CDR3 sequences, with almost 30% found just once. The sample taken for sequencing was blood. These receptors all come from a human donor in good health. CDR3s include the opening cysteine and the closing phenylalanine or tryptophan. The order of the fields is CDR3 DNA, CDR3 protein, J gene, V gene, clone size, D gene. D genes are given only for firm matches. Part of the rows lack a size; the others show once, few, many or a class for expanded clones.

TGTGCCAGCAGCGCACTCGGCGGGGGGGCGGAGACCCAGTACTTC CASSALGGGAETQYF TRBJ2-5 TRBV7-9 - TRBD2
TGCAGCGTCCGAGTGGAAGAGGGCACAGATACGCAGTATTTT CSVRVEEGTDTQYF TRBJ2-3 TRBV29-1 - -
TGTGCCATCAGTATAGGGGGGTCCCAAGAGACCCAGTACTTC CAISIGGSQETQYF TRBJ2-5 TRBV13 - -
TGCAGTGCATTGGACCGGGGGGATTTCGGCACAGATACGCAGTATTTT CSALDRGDFGTDTQYF TRBJ2-3 TRBV20-1 few TRBD2
TGTGCCTGCCCCTCGGCTGGGTACAATGAGCAGTTCTTC CACPSAGYNEQFF TRBJ2-1 TRBV30 - -
TGTGCCAGCAGTTTATGGCTTCGGACCGGGGAGCTGTTTTTT CASSLWLRTGELFF TRBJ2-2 TRBV28 few -
TGCGCCAGGGCTAGCGGGAGGATAGACATGCAGTATTTT CARASGRIDMQYF TRBJ2-3 TRBV10-1 once TRBD2
TGTGCCAGCAGCTTGGAAGGTCTCCAGAAGAACACTGAAGCTTTCTTT CASSLEGLQKNTEAFF TRBJ1-1 TRBV11-2 - -
TGTGCCAGCAGCTCGACAGGGTATGCCTATGGCTACACCTTC CASSSTGYAYGYTF TRBJ1-2 TRBV7-2 - TRBD1
TGTGCCAGCCGGGGGACTAGCGCTCGGACCCAGTACTTC CASRGTSARTQYF TRBJ2-5 TRBV7-9 few TRBD2
TGTGCCAGCAGCCCGGTAAGGAGGCTCAGCTCCTACAATGAGCAGTTCTTC CASSPVRRLSSYNEQFF TRBJ2-1 TRBV6-6 - -
TGCAGCGGGGACAGGAACACTGAAGCTTTCTTT CSGDRNTEAFF TRBJ1-1 TRBV29-1 medium-sized TRBD1
TGTGCCAGCAGTGACCCGGCGACCAGCAATGAGCAGTTCTTC CASSDPATSNEQFF TRBJ2-1 TRBV6-4 - -
TGTGCCAGTAGTAAGCGGGACCCCTACTACAATGAGCAGTTCTTC CASSKRDPYYNEQFF TRBJ2-1 TRBV19 few TRBD2
TGTGCCAGCAGCTTAAGGTTCAGGGAGACCCAGTACTTC CASSLRFRETQYF TRBJ2-5 TRBV7-2 - -
TGTGCCAGCAATCAAGAGGGGGACAGCTTCTCCTACGAGCAGTACTTC CASNQEGDSFSYEQYF TRBJ2-7 TRBV7-9 medium-sized TRBD1
TGTGCCAGCAGCGTCCTACAGGGAGATACGCAGTATTTT CASSVLQGDTQYF TRBJ2-3 TRBV9 - -
TGTGCCAGCAGCTCATTAGCGGGAGAGGGCGCAGATACGCAGTATTTT CASSSLAGEGADTQYF TRBJ2-3 TRBV7-2 - TRBD2
TGTGCCAGCAGTGAGGCAGGGGGAGGACTGTCGACCTTTGAAAAACTGTTTTTT CASSEAGGGLSTFEKLFF TRBJ1-4 TRBV6-1 few TRBD1
TGCAGTGCCTCGGGACTAGCGGGATTGATCACCGGGGAGCTGTTTTTT CSASGLAGLITGELFF TRBJ2-2 TRBV20-1 - TRBD2
TGTGCCAGCAGTCCTAACTATGGCTACACCTTC CASSPNYGYTF TRBJ1-2 TRBV28 once -
TGTGCCAGCAGTTACCCCGGGACAGCGCTCTACGAGCAGTACTTC CASSYPGTALYEQYF TRBJ2-7 TRBV6-2/TRBV6-3 few TRBD1
TGTGCCAGTAGTAGTTTTTCTGGGTGGTACACTGAAGCTTTCTTT CASSSFSGWYTEAFF TRBJ1-1 TRBV19 few -
TGTGCCAGTAGTGTCCGGGACCAGCAGTTCTTC CASSVRDQQFF TRBJ2-1 TRBV19 - -
TGCAGTGCTGCCTCCCCGGGACAGGTAACGAACACTGAAGCTTTCTTT CSAASPGQVTNTEAFF TRBJ1-1 TRBV20-1 medium-sized TRBD1
TGTGCCAGCAGTAGTACAGAGCAAGAGACCCAGTACTTC CASSSTEQETQYF TRBJ2-5 TRBV5-1 - -
TGTGCCAGCAGCTATCGGACTAGCGGGAGTTTTTACAATGAGCAGTTCTTC CASSYRTSGSFYNEQFF TRBJ2-1 TRBV7-2 few TRBD2
TGTGCCAGCAGTTTCGCGGAGTGGGATACGCAGTATTTT CASSFAEWDTQYF TRBJ2-3 TRBV27 few -
TGTGCCAGCAGTTACTTTAGGGGAGTGTCGGACGAGCAGTACTTC CASSYFRGVSDEQYF TRBJ2-7 TRBV6-5 - -
TGTGCCAGCAGCTTAGAGGGGACTTTCAACTCCCAGTTCTTC CASSLEGTFNSQFF TRBJ2-1 TRBV7-2 - -
TGTGCCAGCAGCCAAGATCGCAAGGGTTGGAACACTGAAGCTTTCTTT CASSQDRKGWNTEAFF TRBJ1-1 TRBV4-2 - -
TGTGCCAGCAGAAAATCCAAGGACAGATTCATGAACACTGAAGCTTTCTTT CASRKSKDRFMNTEAFF TRBJ1-1 TRBV6-5 - -
TGTGCCAGCAGCTTGAGCGGCCTTCAGCCCCAGCATTTT CASSLSGLQPQHF TRBJ1-5 TRBV7-9 medium-sized -
TGTGCCAGTAGTGCCCGGACAGGTGTGAATGAGCAGTTCTTC CASSARTGVNEQFF TRBJ2-1 TRBV19 - TRBD1
TGTGCCAGCAGCCAGGGACTGTTCTACGAGCAGTACTTC CASSQGLFYEQYF TRBJ2-7 TRBV2 - -
TGTGCCAGTAGTCCAACCCTCGACTATGGCTATGGCTACACCTTC CASSPTLDYGYGYTF TRBJ1-2 TRBV19 - -
TGTGCCAGCAGCCCTCCCCTGACAGGGATCTCCTACGAGCAGTACTTC CASSPPLTGISYEQYF TRBJ2-7 TRBV12-3/TRBV12-4 - TRBD1
TGTGCCAGCAGTTTCCGGGGCCATCTCCTTTTT CASSFRGHLLF TRBJ1-1 TRBV27 few -
TGTGCCAGCAGCTCCTGGGCTCAGATCACCGGGGAGCTGTTTTTT CASSSWAQITGELFF TRBJ2-2 TRBV7-6 few -
TGCAGTGCTGCGGGGGGCCAAGAGACCCAGTACTTC CSAAGGQETQYF TRBJ2-5 TRBV20-1 - TRBD2
TGCAGCGTTGAAGGGACCCTAGCGGGAGTGGAGACCCAGTACTTC CSVEGTLAGVETQYF TRBJ2-5 TRBV29-1 - TRBD2
TGCGCCAGCAGCTTACCCCTAGGGGGAGGGCCGGATGAGCAGTTCTTC CASSLPLGGGPDEQFF TRBJ2-1 TRBV5-1 - -
TGTGCCAGTAGTCCCGGACAGGTCCGGGTGAGCACAGATACGCAGTATTTT CASSPGQVRVSTDTQYF TRBJ2-3 TRBV19 once TRBD1
TGCAGTGCTAGAGACTCCTCCGGGACAGGAGAGACCCAGTACTTC CSARDSSGTGETQYF TRBJ2-5 TRBV20-1 few TRBD1
TGTGCCAGCAGCTTAGTCGCGGGAGGCGCCGGGGAGCTGTTTTTT CASSLVAGGAGELFF TRBJ2-2 TRBV7-2 few TRBD2
TGTGCCGTCCTGGGACAGGGACCAAAGGATGAGCAGTTCTTC CAVLGQGPKDEQFF TRBJ2-1 TRBV12-3/TRBV12-4 - TRBD1
TGTGCCAGTAGTAGGTCCGGGACAGGGGGTGAAGCTTTCTTT CASSRSGTGGEAFF TRBJ1-1 TRBV19 - TRBD1
TGTGCCAGCAGCTTAGCGAACGACAGGGGCCCTGAGTACTTC CASSLANDRGPEYF TRBJ2-5 TRBV7-6 few TRBD1
TGTGCCAGCAGCGAGGGACAGGGAGGTGGAAACACCATATATTTT CASSEGQGGGNTIYF TRBJ1-3 TRBV5-4 once TRBD1